This passage covers 28 T cell receptor beta chains from one sample sequenced in a study of blood T cell repertoires in COVID-19. Some clones are missing from TCRdb's copy, which holds only in-frame ones; the method was immunoSEQ multiplex PCR. Of approximately 260,000 clones detected, around 84% appear once; the ten largest clones hold 5% to 7.5%. The sequenced sample consisted of PBMCs or T cells enriched from blood (not recorded which). Receptors originate from a woman between 50 and 59 years old who had been exposed to COVID-19.

The V and J genes are TRBV12-3 or TRBV12-4 and TRBJ1-5, with TRBD1 as a possible D gene (6 bases). The CDR3 has 13 amino acids. V lost 4 bases and J 4 bases, leaving 8 bases between the germline ends. The DNA of the CDR3 is TGTGCCAGCAGTTACAGGGCTAATCAGCCCCAGCATTTT. Amino acids: CASSYRANQPQHF.

The CDR3, as DNA: TGTGCCAGCAGCCTCGGGGTGTGGAAGACCCAGTACTTC. It codes for CASSLGVWKTQYF. The J gene is TRBJ2-5, the V gene TRBV5-8; maybe TRBD2 (5 bases). V lost 4 bases and J 6 bases, leaving 13 bases between the germline ends. Germline V lookup: CDR1 SGHTS, CDR2 YDEGEE. This CDR3 is built from 13 residues.

The chain couples TRBV9 to TRBJ2-2, with 8 nucleotides matching TRBD2. This CDR3 contains 15 residues. Germline V gene lookup returns CDR1 SGDLS and CDR2 YYNGEE. With 0 bases clipped from V and 6 bases from J, the junction kept 4 bases outside the gene matches. The CDR3 reads CASSVALRGAGELFF. CDR3 sequence (DNA): TGTGCCAGCAGCGTAGCTTTGCGGGGGGCCGGGGAGCTGTTTTTT.

The V and J genes are TRBV19 and TRBJ1-5, with D uncertain. V was clipped by 3 bases and J by 2 bases, with 14 bases between them. Germline assignment: CDR1 LNHDA and CDR2 SQIVND (reference sequence). The CDR3 is 16 amino acids. The CDR3 region is CASSMSTPGGNQPQHF. CDR3 DNA sequence: TGTGCCAGTAGTATGTCGACTCCGGGAGGCAATCAGCCCCAGCATTTT. Together with reference TRBV19 and TRBJ1-5, the CDR3 gives the full variable domain: DGGITQSPKYLFRKEGQNVTLSCEQNLNHDAMYWYRQDPGQGLRLIYYSQIVNDFQKGDIAEGYSVSREKKESFPLTVTSAQKNPTAFYLCASSMSTPGGNQPQHFGDGTRLSIL.

The chain links TRBV24-1 to TRBJ2-7; no clear D. The CDR3 sequence is 11 residues long. Germline V CDR1 and CDR2: KGHDR, SFDVKD. Trimming took 3 bases from V and 6 from J, leaving 5 bases between them. This CDR3 reads CATSDDTEQYF. The CDR3 DNA reads as TGTGCCACCAGTGATGACACCGAGCAGTACTTC.

The J gene is TRBJ1-2, the V gene TRBV7-2; 9 positions match TRBD1. The J segment lost 8 bases and the V segment lost 4 bases, leaving 11 bases of the junction unmatched. The CDR3 runs to 15 residues. Germline CDR1 reads SGHTA; CDR2 reads FQGNSA. The CDR3 region has the DNA TGTGCCAGCAGCTCCCGGACCGGGACAGGGAACGGCTACACCTTC. This gives the protein CASSSRTGTGNGYTF.

V usage is TRBV6-1 and J usage is TRBJ2-5; TRBD2 is a possible D gene (5 bases). Between the trimmed V and J ends, which lost 2 bases and 5 bases, there was a span of 9 bases. Germline CDR1 and CDR2: MNHNS and SASEGT. This CDR3 region has 13 residues. The CDR3 reads CASSELSGETQYF. In DNA form, the CDR3 reads TGTGCCAGCAGTGAATTGTCGGGGGAGACCCAGTACTTC.

This clone appeared once. The chain has TRBV3-1 (or the pseudogene TRBV3-2) and TRBJ2-1; 11 bases align to TRBD2. Germline CDR1 and CDR2: LGHDT and YNNKEL (reference sequence). The CDR3 spans 15 residues. The junction had 6 bases not matched to a gene; V was cut back by 5 bases and J by 6 bases. Here the CDR3 DNA reads TGTGCCAGCAGCTTTAGCGGGGGGGCGGGCAATGAGCAGTTCTTC. Protein product: CASSFSGGAGNEQFF.

This clone was detected a few times. The V gene is TRBV4-1, the J gene TRBJ2-1; 11 bases agree with TRBD2. Trimming cost V 1 base and J 8 bases; bases outside gene matches: 10. The CDR3 totals 17 residues. Per germline, CDR1 MGHRA and CDR2 YSYEKL. CDR3 DNA: TGCGCCAGCAGCCAAGTAAATATGGGACTAGCGGACGATGAGCAGTTCTTC. It encodes CASSQVNMGLADDEQFF.

This clone was seen a single time. This sequence joins TRBV4-2 and TRBJ1-5; D possibly corresponds to TRBD1 (6 bases). Trimming shortened V by 4 bases and J by 8 bases, and 21 bases separated the two germline ends. The CDR3 is made up of 16 amino acids. CDR1 is LGHNA and CDR2 is YNFKEQ in the germline V gene. CDR3: CASSRGQGMIQEPQHF. For the CDR3, the DNA is TGTGCCAGCAGCCGAGGCCAGGGGATGATCCAGGAGCCCCAGCATTTT.

V and J are TRBV19 and TRBJ1-2; 7 bases are a match to TRBD1. The CDR3 spans 12 residues. Germline trimming cut 9 bases from V and 4 bases from J; bases unmatched to any gene: 5. Looked up from germline, CDR1 is LNHDA and CDR2 is SQIVND (reference sequence). This CDR3 reads CASRQGAYGYTF. CDR3 nucleotide sequence: TGTGCCAGCAGACAGGGAGCCTATGGCTACACCTTC. Drawing the rest from reference TRBV19 and TRBJ1-2, the complete variable domain is DGGITQSPKYLFRKEGQNVTLSCEQNLNHDAMYWYRQDPGQGLRLIYYSQIVNDFQKGDIAEGYSVSREKKESFPLTVTSAQKNPTAFYLCASRQGAYGYTFGSGTRLTVV.

The chain links TRBV12-3 or TRBV12-4 to TRBJ2-1; D unresolved. This CDR3 contains 13 residues. Trimming removed 3 bases at V and 4 bases at J, with 7 bases between. CDR3 region: CASSFGSYNEQFF. The CDR3 nucleotides are TGTGCCAGCAGTTTTGGTAGTTACAATGAGCAGTTCTTC.

The chain couples TRBV28 to TRBJ2-7; D uncertain. V lost 5 bases and J 2 bases, leaving 16 bases between the germline ends. Germline values: CDR1 MDHEN, CDR2 SYDVKM. This CDR3 spans 15 amino acids. This CDR3 is CASSPRVIVTYEQYF. For the CDR3, the DNA is TGTGCCAGCAGTCCTCGGGTTATAGTAACCTACGAGCAGTACTTC.

The chain links TRBV9 to TRBJ1-3; D remains unclear. This CDR3 has 16 amino acids. V lost 4 bases to trimming and J lost 1 base, with 15 bases between them. The germline V gene has CDR1 SGDLS and CDR2 YYNGEE. The DNA for the CDR3 is TGTGCCAGCAGCCCCCGCCCGGAGGTTTCTGGAAACACCATATATTTT. Residues: CASSPRPEVSGNTIYF.

Concerning this clone: The junction departs from the called germline gene at one end, perhaps through a read error. The chain has TRBV7-3 and TRBJ1-1; 7 positions match TRBD1. CDR1 and CDR2 (germline): SGHTA, FQGTGA. This CDR3 spans 14 amino acids. The CDR3 protein is CASSITGEGAEAFF. CDR3 bases: TGTGCCAGCAGCATAACAGGGGAGGGGGCTGAAGCTTTCTTT.

The J gene is TRBJ1-1, the V gene TRBV12-3 or TRBV12-4; D is perhaps TRBD1 (5 bases). The CDR3 extends over 12 amino acids. Trimming took off 6 bases at V and 10 bases at J, with 15 bases between the two ends. In DNA, the CDR3 is TGTGCCAGCAGCCTCGGGGGGGTGTCAGCTTTCTTT. This gives the protein CASSLGGVSAFF.

The chain joins TRBV7-3 to TRBJ1-6; D is unresolved. The V end was cut by 1 base, the J end by 7 bases, with 5 bases between. Germline V gene data show CDR1 as SGHTA and CDR2 as FQGTGA. The CDR3 has 13 residues. The DNA of the CDR3 is TGTGCCAGCAGCTTAATTCGGAATTCACCCCTCCACTTT. This gives the protein CASSLIRNSPLHF.

V gene TRBV19 combines with J gene TRBJ2-4; weak D call: TRBD1 (5 bases). The CDR3 contains 15 residues. CDR1 and CDR2 (germline): LNHDA, SQIVND (reference sequence). Trimming pared 4 bases from V and 2 bases from J, leaving 12 bases between. The CDR3 region is CASSSAWGPKNIQYF. The CDR3 DNA is TGTGCCAGTAGTAGCGCGTGGGGCCCCAAAAACATTCAGTACTTC.

The chain is built from TRBV9 and TRBJ1-1, with TRBD1 matching 7 bases. CDR3 length: 16 residues. V gave up 0 bases and J gave up 1 base; unmatched junction bases: 6. The germline gives CDR1 SGDLS, CDR2 YYNGEE. The DNA for the CDR3 is TGTGCCAGCAGCGTAGGGCCAGGGGGACCGAACACTGAAGCTTTCTTT. Amino acid sequence: CASSVGPGGPNTEAFF.

The chain has TRBV6-5 and TRBJ2-7; tentatively, D is TRBD1 (6 bases). CDR1 and CDR2 (germline): MNHEY, SVGAGI. This CDR3 has 13 amino acids. Trimming stripped 6 bases from V and 4 bases from J, with 13 bases between. CDR3 sequence: CASRPGQRYEQYF. The CDR3 region has the DNA TGTGCCAGCAGACCGGGACAAAGGTACGAGCAGTACTTC.

This clone was detected only a few times. The V and J genes are TRBV2 and TRBJ2-3, with 7 bases lining up with TRBD1. The CDR3 contains 15 residues. The V gene end was trimmed by 6 bases and the J gene end by 2 bases; junction bases not matched to a gene: 8. In germline, CDR1 is SNHLY, CDR2 FYNNEI. CDR3 nucleotide sequence: TGTGCCAGCAGGAAGGGGGCAGGGGACACAGATACGCAGTATTTT. This encodes CASRKGAGDTDTQYF.

This chain joins TRBV11-2 and TRBJ2-3; 7 bases match TRBD1. The ends lost 4 bases at V and 1 base at J; junction bases unmatched: 11. Germline V gives CDR1 SGHAT, CDR2 FQNNGV. This CDR3 is built from 17 residues. The CDR3 loop is CASSYRVGDSRTDTQYF. The CDR3 DNA is TGTGCCAGCAGCTATCGGGTGGGGGACAGCCGCACAGATACGCAGTATTTT.

This chain connects TRBV7-9 to TRBJ1-2, with D tentatively TRBD1 (6 bases). The CDR3 sequence is 17 residues long. V was pared by 1 base and J by 3 bases, with 18 bases between. Germline CDR1 SEHNR, CDR2 FQNEAQ (reference sequence). The CDR3 DNA follows: TGTGCCAGCAGCTTAGGGCCAGGGGTGCGTAGTGACTATGGCTACACCTTC. Translation gives CASSLGPGVRSDYGYTF.

This chain uses TRBV19 with TRBJ1-5, with D tentatively TRBD1 (5 bases). The germline V gene has CDR1 LNHDA and CDR2 SQIVND (reference sequence). The CDR3 totals 15 residues. The V and J ends lost 5 bases and 5 bases respectively, with 16 bases between them. The CDR3 loop is CASSGGGRRDQPQHF. CDR3 nucleotides: TGTGCCAGTAGTGGGGGGGGACGAAGGGATCAGCCCCAGCATTTT.

This rearrangement joins TRBV7-2 to TRBJ2-3, with 8 bases fitting TRBD2. The CDR3 totals 16 residues. The germline CDR1 and CDR2 sequences are SGHTA and FQGNSA. Trimming removed 3 bases from V and 3 bases from J; junction bases left unmatched: 8. The CDR3 here is CASSFRRGGGTDTQYF. Here the CDR3 DNA reads TGTGCCAGCAGCTTTCGACGGGGGGGCGGAACAGATACGCAGTATTTT.

The rearrangement uses TRBV12-3 or TRBV12-4 and TRBJ2-1; D is possibly TRBD2 (6 bases). The CDR3 is 12 residues long. The ends were cut back, 6 bases at V and 9 bases at J, with 12 bases in the middle. As DNA, the CDR3 is TGTGCCAGCAGCTACTACGGGAGTGAGCAGTTCTTC. Its translation is CASSYYGSEQFF.

V gene TRBV11-2 combines with J gene TRBJ2-1; D perhaps matches TRBD2 (5 bases). Germline V CDR1 and CDR2: SGHAT, FQNNGV. The CDR3 runs 14 residues. With 1 base removed from V and 7 bases from J, the gap between germline ends came to 11 bases. This chain's CDR3 is CASSLGGNGNEQFF. The CDR3, as DNA: TGTGCCAGCAGCTTAGGAGGGAACGGGAATGAGCAGTTCTTC.

V usage is TRBV3-1 (or the pseudogene TRBV3-2) and J usage is TRBJ1-1; possibly TRBD1 for D (5 bases). The germline V gene encodes CDR1 LGHDT and CDR2 YNNKEL (reference sequence). The CDR3 covers 14 residues. Deletions cut 1 base from V and 5 bases from J, with 11 bases between. In nucleotides, the CDR3 is TGTGCCAGCAGCCAAGTCCGGGGGAGTACTGAAGCTTTCTTT. Translation: CASSQVRGSTEAFF.